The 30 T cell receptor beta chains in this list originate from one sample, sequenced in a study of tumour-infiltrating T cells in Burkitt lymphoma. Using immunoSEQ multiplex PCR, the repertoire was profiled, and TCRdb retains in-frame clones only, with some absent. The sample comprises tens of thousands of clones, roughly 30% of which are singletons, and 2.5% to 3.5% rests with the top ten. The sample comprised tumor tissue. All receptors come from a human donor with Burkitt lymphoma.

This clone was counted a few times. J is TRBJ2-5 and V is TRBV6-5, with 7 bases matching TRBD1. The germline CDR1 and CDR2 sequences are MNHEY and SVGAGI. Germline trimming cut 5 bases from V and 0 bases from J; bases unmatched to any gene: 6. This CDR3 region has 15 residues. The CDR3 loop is CASSSRDSYQETQYF. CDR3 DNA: TGTGCCAGCAGTAGCCGGGACAGCTACCAAGAGACCCAGTACTTC.

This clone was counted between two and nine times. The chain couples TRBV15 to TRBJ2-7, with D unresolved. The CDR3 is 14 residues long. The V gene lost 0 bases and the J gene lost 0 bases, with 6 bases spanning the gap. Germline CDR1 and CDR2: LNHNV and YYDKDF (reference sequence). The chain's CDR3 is CATSRDLVSYEQYF. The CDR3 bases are TGTGCCACCAGCAGAGATTTGGTCTCCTACGAGCAGTACTTC.

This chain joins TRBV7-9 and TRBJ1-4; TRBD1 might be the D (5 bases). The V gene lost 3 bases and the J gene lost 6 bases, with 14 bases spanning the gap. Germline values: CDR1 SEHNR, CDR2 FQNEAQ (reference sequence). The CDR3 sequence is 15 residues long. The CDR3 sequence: CASSFVVGGDEKLFF. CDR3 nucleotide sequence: TGTGCCAGCAGCTTCGTGGTTGGGGGAGATGAAAAACTGTTTTTT.

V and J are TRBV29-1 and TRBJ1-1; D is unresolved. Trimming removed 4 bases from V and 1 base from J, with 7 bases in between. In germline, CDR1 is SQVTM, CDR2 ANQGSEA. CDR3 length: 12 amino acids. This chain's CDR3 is CSVGLTNTEAFF. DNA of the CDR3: TGCAGCGTTGGTCTGACGAACACTGAAGCTTTCTTT. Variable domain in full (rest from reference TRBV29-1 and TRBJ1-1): SAVISQKPSRDICQRGTSLTIQCQVDSQVTMMFWYRQQPGQSLTLIATANQGSEATYESGFVIDKFPISRPNLTFSTLTVSNMSPEDSSIYLCSVGLTNTEAFFGQGTRLTVV.

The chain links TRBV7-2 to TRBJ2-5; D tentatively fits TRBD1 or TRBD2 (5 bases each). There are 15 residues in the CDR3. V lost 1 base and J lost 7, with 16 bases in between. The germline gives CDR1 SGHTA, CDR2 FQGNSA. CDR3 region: CASSLGLGVVGTQYF. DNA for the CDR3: TGTGCCAGCAGCTTAGGTCTGGGGGTCGTTGGGACCCAGTACTTC. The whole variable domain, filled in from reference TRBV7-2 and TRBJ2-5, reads GAGVSQSPSNKVTEKGKDVELRCDPISGHTALYWYRQSLGQGLEFLIYFQGNSAPDKSGLPSDRFSAERTGGSVSTLTIQRTQQEDSAVYLCASSLGLGVVGTQYFGPGTRLLVL.

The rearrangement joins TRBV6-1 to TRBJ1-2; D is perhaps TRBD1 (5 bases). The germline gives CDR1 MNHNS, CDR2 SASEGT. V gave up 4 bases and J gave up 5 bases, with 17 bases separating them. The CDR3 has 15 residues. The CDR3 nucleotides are TGTGCCAGCAGTGTCCATGGGCAGGGTGGGTATGGCTACACCTTC. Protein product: CASSVHGQGGYGYTF.

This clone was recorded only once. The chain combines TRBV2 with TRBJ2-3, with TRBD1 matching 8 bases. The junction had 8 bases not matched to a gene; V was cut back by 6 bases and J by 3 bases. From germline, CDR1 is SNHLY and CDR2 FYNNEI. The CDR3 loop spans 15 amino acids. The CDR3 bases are TGTGCCAGCAGCGGACAGGGTGTCCGGACAGATACGCAGTATTTT. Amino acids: CASSGQGVRTDTQYF.

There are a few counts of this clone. The chain's CDR3 is CASSGPRGPNSPLHF. The CDR3 DNA is TGTGCCAGCAGCGGACCCAGGGGTCCGAATTCACCCCTCCACTTT. The rearrangement uses TRBV5-6 and TRBJ1-6; possible D gene TRBD1, 6 bases. The CDR3 is 15 residues long. Trimming cost V 4 bases and J 7 bases, with 15 bases left between them. Germline CDR1 reads SGHDT; CDR2 reads YYEEEE.

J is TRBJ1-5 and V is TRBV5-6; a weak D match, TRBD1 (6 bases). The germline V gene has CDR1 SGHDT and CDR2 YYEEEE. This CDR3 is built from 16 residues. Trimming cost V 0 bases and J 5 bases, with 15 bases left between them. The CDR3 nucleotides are TGTGCCAGCAGCTTGGGTACGGGGGCGCGAGATCAGCCCCAGCATTTT. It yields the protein CASSLGTGARDQPQHF. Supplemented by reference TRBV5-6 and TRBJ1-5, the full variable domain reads DAGVTQSPTHLIKTRGQQVTLRCSPKSGHDTVSWYQQALGQGPQFIFQYYEEEERQRGNFPDRFSGHQFPNYSSELNVNALLLGDSALYLCASSLGTGARDQPQHFGDGTRLSIL.

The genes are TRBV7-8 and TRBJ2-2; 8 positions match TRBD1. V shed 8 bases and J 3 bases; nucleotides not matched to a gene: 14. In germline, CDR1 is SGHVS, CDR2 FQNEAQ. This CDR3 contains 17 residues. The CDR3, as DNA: TGTGCCAGCCCCACCTGGACAGGGAACGCGGACACCGGGGAGCTGTTTTTT. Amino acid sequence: CASPTWTGNADTGELFF.

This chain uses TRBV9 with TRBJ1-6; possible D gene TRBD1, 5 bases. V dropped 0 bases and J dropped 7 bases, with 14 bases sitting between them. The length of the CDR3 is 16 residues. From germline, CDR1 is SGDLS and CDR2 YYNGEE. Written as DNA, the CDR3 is TGTGCCAGCAGCGTAGCCGGGACGGATCCGAATTCACCCCTCCACTTT. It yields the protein CASSVAGTDPNSPLHF.

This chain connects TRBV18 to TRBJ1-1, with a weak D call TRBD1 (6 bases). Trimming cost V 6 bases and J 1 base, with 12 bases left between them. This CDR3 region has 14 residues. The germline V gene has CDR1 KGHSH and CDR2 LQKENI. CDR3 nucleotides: TGTGCCAGCTCTCCCACAGGGAGGAACACTGAAGCTTTCTTT. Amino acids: CASSPTGRNTEAFF.

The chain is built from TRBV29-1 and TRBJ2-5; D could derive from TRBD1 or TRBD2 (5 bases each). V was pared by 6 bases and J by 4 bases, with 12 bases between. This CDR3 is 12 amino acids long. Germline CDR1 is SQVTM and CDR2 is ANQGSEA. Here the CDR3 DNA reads TGCAGCGTCGGGACCACGGGAGAGACCCAGTACTTC. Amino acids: CSVGTTGETQYF.

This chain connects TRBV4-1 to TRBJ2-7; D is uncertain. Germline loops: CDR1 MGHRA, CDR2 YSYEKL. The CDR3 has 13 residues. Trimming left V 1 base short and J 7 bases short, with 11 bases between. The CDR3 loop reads CASSQGHSLEQYF. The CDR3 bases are TGCGCCAGCAGCCAAGGTCACAGCTTGGAGCAGTACTTC.

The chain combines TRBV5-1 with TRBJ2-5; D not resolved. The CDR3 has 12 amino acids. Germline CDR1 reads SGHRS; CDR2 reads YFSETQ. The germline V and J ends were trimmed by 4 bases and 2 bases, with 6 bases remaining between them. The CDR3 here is CASSAPQETQYF. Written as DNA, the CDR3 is TGCGCCAGCAGCGCCCCGCAAGAGACCCAGTACTTC.

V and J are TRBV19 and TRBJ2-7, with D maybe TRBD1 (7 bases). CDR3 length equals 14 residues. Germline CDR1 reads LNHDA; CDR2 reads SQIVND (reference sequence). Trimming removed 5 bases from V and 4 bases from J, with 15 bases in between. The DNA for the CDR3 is TGTGCCAGTAGTCCAGGGGGGATAGCTTACGAGCAGTACTTC. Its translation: CASSPGGIAYEQYF.

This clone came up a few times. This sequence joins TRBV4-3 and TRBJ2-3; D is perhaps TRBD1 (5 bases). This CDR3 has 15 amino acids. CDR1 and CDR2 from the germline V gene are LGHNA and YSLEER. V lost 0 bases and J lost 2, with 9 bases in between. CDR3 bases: TGCGCCAGCAGCCAAGATCGCAGGGACACAGATACGCAGTATTTT. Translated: CASSQDRRDTDTQYF.

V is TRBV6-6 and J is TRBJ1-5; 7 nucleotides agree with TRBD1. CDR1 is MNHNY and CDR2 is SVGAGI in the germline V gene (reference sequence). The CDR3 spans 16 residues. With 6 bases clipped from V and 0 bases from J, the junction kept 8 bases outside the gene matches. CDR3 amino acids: CASRGGQSHSNQPQHF. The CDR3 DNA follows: TGTGCCAGCAGGGGGGGACAGTCGCATAGCAATCAGCCCCAGCATTTT.

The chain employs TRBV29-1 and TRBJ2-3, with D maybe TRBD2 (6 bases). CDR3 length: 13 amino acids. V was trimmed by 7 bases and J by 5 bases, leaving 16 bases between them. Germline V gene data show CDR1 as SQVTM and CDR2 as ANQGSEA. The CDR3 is CSANQGGVDTQYF. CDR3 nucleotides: TGCAGCGCCAACCAAGGAGGGGTAGATACGCAGTATTTT.

The CDR3 DNA is TGTGCCAGTAGTATTTCTTCAGGAAGGAGGGAAAAACTGTTTTTT. This translates into CASSISSGRREKLFF. The chain couples TRBV19 to TRBJ1-4; D unclear. This CDR3 has 15 residues. The V end lost 3 bases, the J end lost 8 bases, and 16 bases lay between the germline ends. Looked up from germline, CDR1 is LNHDA and CDR2 is SQIVND (reference sequence). Combining the CDR3 with reference TRBV19 and TRBJ1-4 gives the whole variable domain DGGITQSPKYLFRKEGQNVTLSCEQNLNHDAMYWYRQDPGQGLRLIYYSQIVNDFQKGDIAEGYSVSREKKESFPLTVTSAQKNPTAFYLCASSISSGRREKLFFGSGTQLSVL.

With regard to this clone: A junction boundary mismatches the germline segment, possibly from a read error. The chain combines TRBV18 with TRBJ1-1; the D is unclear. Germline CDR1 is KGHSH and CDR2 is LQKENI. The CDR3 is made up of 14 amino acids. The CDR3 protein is CASLPRTGNTEAFF. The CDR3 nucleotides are TGTGCCAGCTTACCACGGACGGGGAACACTGAAGCTTTCTTT.

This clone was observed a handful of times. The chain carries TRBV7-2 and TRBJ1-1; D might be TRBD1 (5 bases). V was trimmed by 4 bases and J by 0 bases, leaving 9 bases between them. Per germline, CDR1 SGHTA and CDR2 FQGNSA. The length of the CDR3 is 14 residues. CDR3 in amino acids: CASSYRTVNTEAFF. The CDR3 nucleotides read TGTGCCAGCAGCTACAGGACGGTGAACACTGAAGCTTTCTTT.

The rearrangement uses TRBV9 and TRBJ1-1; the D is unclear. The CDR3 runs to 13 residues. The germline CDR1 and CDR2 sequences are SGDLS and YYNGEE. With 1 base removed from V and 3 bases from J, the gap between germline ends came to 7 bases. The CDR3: CASSVSGDTEAFF. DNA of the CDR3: TGTGCCAGCAGCGTAAGTGGTGACACTGAAGCTTTCTTT.

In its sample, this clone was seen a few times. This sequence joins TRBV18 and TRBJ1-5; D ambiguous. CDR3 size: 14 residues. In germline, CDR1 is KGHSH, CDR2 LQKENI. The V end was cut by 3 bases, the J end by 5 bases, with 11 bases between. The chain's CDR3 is CASSPGPGDQPQHF. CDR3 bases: TGTGCCAGCTCACCGGGCCCGGGTGATCAGCCCCAGCATTTT.

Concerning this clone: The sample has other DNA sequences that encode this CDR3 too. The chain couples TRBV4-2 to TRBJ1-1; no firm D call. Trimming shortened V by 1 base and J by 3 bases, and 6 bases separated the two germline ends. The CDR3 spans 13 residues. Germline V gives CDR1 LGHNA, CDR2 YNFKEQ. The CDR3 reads CASSQVRDTEAFF. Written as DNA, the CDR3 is TGTGCCAGCAGCCAAGTTCGGGACACTGAAGCTTTCTTT.

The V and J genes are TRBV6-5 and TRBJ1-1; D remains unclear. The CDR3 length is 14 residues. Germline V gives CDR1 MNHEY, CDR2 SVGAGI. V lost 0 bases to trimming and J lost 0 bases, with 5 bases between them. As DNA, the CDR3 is TGTGCCAGCAGTTACTCGCAGATGAACACTGAAGCTTTCTTT. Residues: CASSYSQMNTEAFF.

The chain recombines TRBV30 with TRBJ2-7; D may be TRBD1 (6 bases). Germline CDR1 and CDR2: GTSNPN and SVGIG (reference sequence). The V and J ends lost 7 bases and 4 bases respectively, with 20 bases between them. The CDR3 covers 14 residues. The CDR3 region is CASLRPGHLYEQYF. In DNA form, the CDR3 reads TGTGCCTCCCTCCGGCCGGGACACTTATACGAGCAGTACTTC.

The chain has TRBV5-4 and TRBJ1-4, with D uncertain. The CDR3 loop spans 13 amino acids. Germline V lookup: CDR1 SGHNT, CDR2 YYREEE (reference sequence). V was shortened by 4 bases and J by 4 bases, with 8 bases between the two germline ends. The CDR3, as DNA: TGTGCCAGCAGCCCTGGAGTTAATGAAAAACTGTTTTTT. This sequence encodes CASSPGVNEKLFF.

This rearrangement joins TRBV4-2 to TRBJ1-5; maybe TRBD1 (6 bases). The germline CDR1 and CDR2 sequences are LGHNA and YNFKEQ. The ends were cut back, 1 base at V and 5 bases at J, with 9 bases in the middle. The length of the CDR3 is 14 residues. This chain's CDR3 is CASSQAGAYQPQHF. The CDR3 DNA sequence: TGTGCCAGCAGCCAAGCAGGGGCCTATCAGCCCCAGCATTTT.

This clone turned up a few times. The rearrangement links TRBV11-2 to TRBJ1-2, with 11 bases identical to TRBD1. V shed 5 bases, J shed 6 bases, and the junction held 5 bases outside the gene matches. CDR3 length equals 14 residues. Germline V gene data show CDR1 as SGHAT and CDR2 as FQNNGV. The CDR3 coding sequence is TGTGCCAGCAGCCGGGACAGGGGGTATGATGGCTACACCTTC. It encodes CASSRDRGYDGYTF.